This T cell receptor (beta chain) was profiled in a study of T cells in Graves' hyperthyroidism and ophthalmopathy. Recently diagnosed hyperthyroidism of less than 2 months' duration affected patients aged 18 to 65. CDR1 is DFQATT and CDR2 is SNEGSKA in the germline V gene (reference sequence). The CDR3 sequence is 13 residues long. Trimming stripped 3 bases from V and 0 bases from J, with 9 bases between. Amplification targeted TCR beta CDR3 regions from RNA transcripts. The HTBI primer set served for first-round RT-PCR of the TCR CDR3. One entry per CDR3 protein, called by TCRdb with MiXCR from the multiplex PCR reads. The profile shows approximately 870,000 distinct CDR3 sequences, over 35% of them singletons. The table lists this clonotype with many counts. The antigen is unknown. Study-level points and caveats: Ophthalmopathy cases were set apart from stable hyperthyroidism by a 13 V-J model. Most clonotypes expanded in thyroid above 0.001 were likewise present in blood.

This TCR was sampled from a man younger than 35 with Graves' hyperthyroidism. Sample: blood. The rearrangement uses TRBV20-1 and TRBJ2-7; D is ambiguous. CDR3 in DNA: TGCAGTGCTAGGAGGCAAAACTCCTACGAGCAGTACTTC. Its protein is CSARRQNSYEQYF.